Included here is one TCR beta chain sequence, with context. This sample was taken from a study of graft-versus-host responses after intestinal transplantation. Researchers processed graft tissue to release intraepithelial and lamina propria lymphocytes. V dropped 4 bases and J dropped 11 bases, with 20 bases sitting between them. The CDR3 is 14 residues long. Germline V CDR1 and CDR2: SGHDN, FVKESK. Generated by immunoSEQ multiplex PCR, the TCRdb table keeps only in-frame clones and is missing some. Here the sample spans 10,000 or so clones, roughly 77% being singletons. This receptor was obtained from a human patient who received an intestinal transplant, so some T cells may come from the graft donor. The gene calls are TRBV14 and TRBJ1-1, with D uncertain. The specimen comprised ileum tissue, sampled 142 days after intestinal transplantation. The CDR3 sequence: CASSLTRGPMAAFF. The CDR3 DNA is TGTGCCAGCAGCCTCACGCGAGGGCCCATGGCCGCTTTCTTT.